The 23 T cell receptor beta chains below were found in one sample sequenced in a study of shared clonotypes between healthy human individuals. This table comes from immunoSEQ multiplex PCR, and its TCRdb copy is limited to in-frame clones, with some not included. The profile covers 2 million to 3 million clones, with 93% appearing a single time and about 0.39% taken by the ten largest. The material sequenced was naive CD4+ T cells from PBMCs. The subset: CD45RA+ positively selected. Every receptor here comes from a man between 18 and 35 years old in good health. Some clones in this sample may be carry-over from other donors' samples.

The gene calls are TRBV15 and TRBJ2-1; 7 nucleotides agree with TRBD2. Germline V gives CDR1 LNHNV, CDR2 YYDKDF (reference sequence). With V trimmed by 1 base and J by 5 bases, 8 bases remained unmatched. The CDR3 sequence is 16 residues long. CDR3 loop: CATSRVRLAVNNEQFF. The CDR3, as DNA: TGTGCCACCAGCAGAGTTCGGCTAGCGGTGAACAATGAGCAGTTCTTC. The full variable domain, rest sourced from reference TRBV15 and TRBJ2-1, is DAMVIQNPRYQVTQFGKPVTLSCSQTLNHNVMYWYQQKSSQAPKLLFHYYDKDFNNEADTPDNFQSRRPNTSFCFLDIRSPGLGDTAMYLCATSRVRLAVNNEQFFGPGTRLTVL.

CDR3: CAWSHRGPQPQHF. CDR3 coding DNA: TGTGCCTGGAGTCACAGGGGGCCTCAGCCCCAGCATTTT. The gene calls are TRBV30 and TRBJ1-5; TRBD1 matches at 9 bases. CDR3 size: 13 residues. From germline, CDR1 is GTSNPN and CDR2 SVGIG (reference sequence). Trimming at V came to 2 bases and at J to 6 bases, leaving 2 bases not matched to a gene.

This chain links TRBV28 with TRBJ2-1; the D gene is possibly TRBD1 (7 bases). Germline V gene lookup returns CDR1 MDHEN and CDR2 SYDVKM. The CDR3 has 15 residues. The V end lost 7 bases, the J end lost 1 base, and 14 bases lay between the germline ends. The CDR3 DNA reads TGTGCCAGCATTCAAGCAGGGGGGTCCTACAATGAGCAGTTCTTC. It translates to CASIQAGGSYNEQFF.

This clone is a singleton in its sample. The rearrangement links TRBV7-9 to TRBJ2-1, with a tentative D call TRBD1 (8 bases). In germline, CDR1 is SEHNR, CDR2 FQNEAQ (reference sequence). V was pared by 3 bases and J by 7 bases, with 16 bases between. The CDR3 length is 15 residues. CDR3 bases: TGTGCCAGCAGCTTCGACAGGGGCGGGGGTAATGAGCAGTTCTTC. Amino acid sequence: CASSFDRGGGNEQFF.

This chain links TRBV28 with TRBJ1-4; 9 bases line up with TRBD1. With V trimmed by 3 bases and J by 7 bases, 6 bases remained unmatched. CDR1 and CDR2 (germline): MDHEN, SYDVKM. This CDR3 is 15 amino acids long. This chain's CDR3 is CASSFAGTGTEKLFF. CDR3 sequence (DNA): TGTGCCAGCAGTTTCGCGGGGACAGGGACTGAAAAACTGTTTTTT.

CDR3 region: CASSPGTKKGRPGYTF. Written as DNA, the CDR3 is TGTGCCAGCAGCCCCGGGACAAAGAAAGGGAGGCCTGGCTACACCTTC. This sequence joins TRBV28 and TRBJ1-2; D is perhaps TRBD1 (6 bases). Trimming left V 6 bases short and J 7 bases short, with 24 bases between. CDR1 is MDHEN and CDR2 is SYDVKM in the germline V gene. The length of the CDR3 is 16 residues.

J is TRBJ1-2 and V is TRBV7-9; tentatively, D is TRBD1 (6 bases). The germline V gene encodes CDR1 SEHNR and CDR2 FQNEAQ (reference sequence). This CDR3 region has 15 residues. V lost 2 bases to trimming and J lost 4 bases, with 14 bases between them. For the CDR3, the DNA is TGTGCCAGCAGCTTACGGGGGGCGGAGAGCTATGGCTACACCTTC. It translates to CASSLRGAESYGYTF.

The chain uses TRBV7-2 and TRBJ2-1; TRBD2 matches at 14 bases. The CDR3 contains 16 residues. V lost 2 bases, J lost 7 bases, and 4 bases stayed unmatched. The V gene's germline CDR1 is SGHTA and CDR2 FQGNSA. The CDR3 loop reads CASSLLGTSGSNEQFF. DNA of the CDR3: TGTGCCAGCAGCTTATTGGGGACTAGCGGGAGTAATGAGCAGTTCTTC.

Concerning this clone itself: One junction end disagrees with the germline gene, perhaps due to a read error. CDR3 protein: CASSLSWGLAAYEQYF. In DNA form, the CDR3 reads TGTGCCAGCAGTCTATCCTGGGGACTAGCGGCATACGAGCAGTACTTC. The chain is built from TRBV27 and TRBJ2-7; 11 bases agree with TRBD2. The CDR3 spans 16 residues. Germline lookup yields CDR1 MNHEY and CDR2 SMNVEV (reference sequence).

CDR3: CASTPGLNYGYTF. As DNA, the CDR3 is TGTGCCAGTACACCAGGGCTTAACTATGGCTACACCTTC. The chain employs TRBV19 and TRBJ1-2, with D perhaps TRBD1 (5 bases). The CDR3 is 13 amino acids. The V gene lost 7 bases and the J gene lost 1 base, with 10 bases spanning the gap. CDR1 LNHDA and CDR2 SQIVND come from the germline V gene (reference sequence).

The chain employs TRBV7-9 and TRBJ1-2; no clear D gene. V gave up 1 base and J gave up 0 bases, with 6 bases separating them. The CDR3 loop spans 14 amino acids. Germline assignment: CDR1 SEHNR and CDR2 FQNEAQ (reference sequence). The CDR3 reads CASSLEKTNYGYTF. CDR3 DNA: TGTGCCAGCAGCTTAGAAAAGACTAACTATGGCTACACCTTC.

The DNA of the CDR3 is TGCAGCGTTGGCGGGGGACAGGAATTGGGCTACACCTTC. This translates into CSVGGGQELGYTF. The V gene is TRBV29-1, the J gene TRBJ1-2; 8 bases align to TRBD1. Germline CDR1 is SQVTM and CDR2 is ANQGSEA. The V gene end was trimmed by 4 bases and the J gene end by 8 bases; junction bases not matched to a gene: 9. The CDR3 has 13 amino acids.

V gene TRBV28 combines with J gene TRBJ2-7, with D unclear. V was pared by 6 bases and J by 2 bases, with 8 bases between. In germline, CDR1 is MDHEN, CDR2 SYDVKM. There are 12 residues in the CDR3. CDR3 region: CASRTLAYEQYF. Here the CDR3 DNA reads TGTGCCAGCAGGACCCTTGCCTACGAGCAGTACTTC.

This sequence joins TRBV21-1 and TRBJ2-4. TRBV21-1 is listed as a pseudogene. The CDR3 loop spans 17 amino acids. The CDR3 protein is CASSKRIWKPAKNIQYF. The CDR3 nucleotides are TGTGCCAGCAGCAAACGAATTTGGAAGCCAGCCAAAAACATTCAGTACTTC.

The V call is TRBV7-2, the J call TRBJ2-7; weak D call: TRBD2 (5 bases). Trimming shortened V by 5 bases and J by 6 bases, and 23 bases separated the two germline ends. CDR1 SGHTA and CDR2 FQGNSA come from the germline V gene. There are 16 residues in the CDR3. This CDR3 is CASSLLRRHSSGEQYF. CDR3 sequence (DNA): TGTGCCAGCAGCCTATTACGGCGCCACTCGAGCGGCGAGCAGTACTTC.

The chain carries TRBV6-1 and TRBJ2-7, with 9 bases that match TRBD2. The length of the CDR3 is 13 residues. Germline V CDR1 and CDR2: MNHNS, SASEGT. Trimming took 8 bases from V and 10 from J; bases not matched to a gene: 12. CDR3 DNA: TGTGCCAGCCAGGGCGGGAGGGCCCTCCGACAGTACTTC. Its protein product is CASQGGRALRQYF.

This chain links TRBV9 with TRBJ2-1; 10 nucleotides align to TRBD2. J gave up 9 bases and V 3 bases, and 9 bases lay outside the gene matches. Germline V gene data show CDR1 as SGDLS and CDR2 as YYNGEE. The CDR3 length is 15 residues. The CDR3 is CASSGLASGSGEQFF. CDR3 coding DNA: TGTGCCAGCAGCGGCCTAGCTAGCGGGAGTGGTGAGCAGTTCTTC.

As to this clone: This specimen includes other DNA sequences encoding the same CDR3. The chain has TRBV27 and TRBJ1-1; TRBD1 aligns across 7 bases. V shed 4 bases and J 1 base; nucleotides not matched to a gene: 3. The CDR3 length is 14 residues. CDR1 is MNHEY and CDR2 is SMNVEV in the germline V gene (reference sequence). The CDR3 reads CASSWDRKNTEAFF. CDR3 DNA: TGTGCCAGCAGTTGGGACAGAAAGAACACTGAAGCTTTCTTT.

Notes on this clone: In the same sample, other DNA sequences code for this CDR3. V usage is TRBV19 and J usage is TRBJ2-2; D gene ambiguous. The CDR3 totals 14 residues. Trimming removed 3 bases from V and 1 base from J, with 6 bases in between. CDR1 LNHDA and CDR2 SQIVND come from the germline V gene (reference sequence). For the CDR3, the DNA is TGTGCCAGTAGTATTTTGGAGAACACCGGGGAGCTGTTTTTT. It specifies CASSILENTGELFF.

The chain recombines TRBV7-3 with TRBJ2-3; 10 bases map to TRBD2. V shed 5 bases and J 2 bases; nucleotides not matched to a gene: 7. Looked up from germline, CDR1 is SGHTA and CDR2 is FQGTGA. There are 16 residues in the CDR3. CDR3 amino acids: CASSPGLAVFTDTQYF. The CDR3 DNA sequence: TGTGCCAGCAGCCCCGGACTAGCGGTCTTCACAGATACGCAGTATTTT.

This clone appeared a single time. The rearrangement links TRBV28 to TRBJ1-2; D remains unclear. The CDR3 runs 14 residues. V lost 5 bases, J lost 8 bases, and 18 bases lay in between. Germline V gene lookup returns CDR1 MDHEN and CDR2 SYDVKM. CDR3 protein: CASSLPGDSMGYTF. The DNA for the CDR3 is TGTGCCAGCAGTCTCCCGGGAGATTCTATGGGCTACACCTTC.

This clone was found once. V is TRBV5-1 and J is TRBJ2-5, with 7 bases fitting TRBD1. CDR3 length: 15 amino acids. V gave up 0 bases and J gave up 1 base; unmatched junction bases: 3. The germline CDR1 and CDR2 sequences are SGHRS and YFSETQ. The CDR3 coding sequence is TGCGCCAGCAGCTTGGCCGGGGACAGCCAAGAGACCCAGTACTTC. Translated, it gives CASSLAGDSQETQYF.

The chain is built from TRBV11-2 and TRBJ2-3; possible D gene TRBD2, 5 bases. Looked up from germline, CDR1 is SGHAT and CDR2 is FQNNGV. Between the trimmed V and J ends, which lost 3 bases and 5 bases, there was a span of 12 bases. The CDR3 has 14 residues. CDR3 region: CASSFGRAGDTQYF. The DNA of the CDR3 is TGTGCCAGCAGCTTTGGGCGGGCTGGAGATACGCAGTATTTT.